The 20 T cell receptor beta chains listed next were all sequenced from one sample in a study of coeliac disease. Some clones are missing from TCRdb's copy, which holds only in-frame ones; the method was immunoSEQ multiplex PCR. Found here are about 4,000 clones, 64% of them singletons; the top ten hold 20% to 30%. The sample comprised lymphocytes from the gut lamina propria. The receptor source for this set is a woman under 40 without celiac disease.

The chain combines TRBV6-6 with TRBJ1-4; D not resolved. The ends were cut back, 2 bases at V and 4 bases at J, with 5 bases in the middle. Germline-derived CDR1 and CDR2 are MNHNY and SVGAGI (reference sequence). CDR3 length: 13 residues. The CDR3 DNA follows: TGTGCCAGCAGTTACCGGGGTAATGAAAAACTGTTTTTT. Translation: CASSYRGNEKLFF.

This clone was seen more than once but under ten times. The junction and the germline gene differ at one end; a read error may be behind it. J is TRBJ2-7 and V is TRBV6-6; tentative D call: TRBD1 (5 bases). Germline lookup yields CDR1 MNHNY and CDR2 SVGAGI (reference sequence). The CDR3 has 15 residues. CDR3 bases: TGTGCCATCAGTGACGCAGGGAAAGTAAGCTACGAGCAGTACTTC. This translates into CAISDAGKVSYEQYF.

The rearrangement links TRBV9 to TRBJ2-1; possible D gene TRBD1, 5 bases. Germline V CDR1 and CDR2: SGDLS, YYNGEE. V lost 0 bases and J 5 bases, leaving 12 bases between the germline ends. The CDR3 runs 15 residues. Here the CDR3 reads CASSVVPVTDNEQFF. The CDR3 DNA reads as TGTGCCAGCAGCGTAGTCCCGGTGACAGACAATGAGCAGTTCTTC.

The chain uses TRBV7-9 and TRBJ1-4; the D gene is possibly TRBD1 (5 bases). Germline assignment: CDR1 SEHNR and CDR2 FQNEAQ (reference sequence). The V end was cut by 2 bases, the J end by 10 bases, with 14 bases between. CDR3 length equals 14 residues. The CDR3 region is CASSLNAVGGKLFF. Here the CDR3 DNA reads TGTGCCAGCAGCTTAAACGCTGTCGGGGGAAAACTGTTTTTT.

The V gene is TRBV5-1, the J gene TRBJ2-6; 7 positions agree with TRBD1. The CDR3 length is 15 residues. V was pared by 4 bases and J by 2 bases, with 3 bases of the junction left unmatched. From germline, CDR1 is SGHRS and CDR2 YFSETQ. This CDR3 reads CASSAQGAGANVLTF. In nucleotides, the CDR3 is TGCGCCAGCAGCGCCCAGGGGGCTGGGGCCAACGTCCTGACTTTC.

The CDR3 reads CASSPGGGRGDTQYF. The CDR3 DNA reads TGTGCCAGCAGTCCTGGGGGGGGCCGGGGAGATACGCAGTATTTT. The rearrangement links TRBV7-3 to TRBJ2-3, with D possibly being TRBD2 (7 bases). The length of the CDR3 is 15 residues. Germline V lookup: CDR1 SGHTA, CDR2 FQGTGA. Trimming pared 6 bases from V and 5 bases from J, leaving 18 bases between.

The rearrangement links TRBV5-1 to TRBJ2-1; 8 positions agree with TRBD2. Germline V gene lookup returns CDR1 SGHRS and CDR2 YFSETQ. J lost 8 bases, V lost 0 bases, and 4 bases had no gene match. The CDR3 loop spans 14 amino acids. The CDR3: CASSLAGGPDEQFF. CDR3 DNA sequence: TGCGCCAGCAGCTTGGCGGGGGGGCCCGATGAGCAGTTCTTC.

V usage is TRBV30 and J usage is TRBJ1-1, with D perhaps matching TRBD1 (6 bases). V was cut by 3 bases and J by 1 base, with 12 bases left in between. There are 14 residues in the CDR3. Germline CDR1 reads GTSNPN; CDR2 reads SVGIG (reference sequence). The DNA of the CDR3 is TGTGCCTGGAGCGCCAGGGGCGGGAACACTGAAGCTTTCTTT. Protein sequence: CAWSARGGNTEAFF.

The gene calls are TRBV6-1 and TRBJ2-2, with a possible D match to TRBD1 (6 bases). The CDR3 runs 17 residues. The germline CDR1 and CDR2 sequences are MNHNS and SASEGT. Trimming took off 0 bases at V and 5 bases at J, with 16 bases between the two ends. The CDR3 protein is CASSEALRGWSTGELFF. CDR3 sequence (DNA): TGTGCCAGCAGTGAAGCGCTCAGGGGATGGAGTACCGGGGAGCTGTTTTTT.

The V and J genes are TRBV7-9 and TRBJ2-3; 7 bases align to TRBD1. The CDR3 covers 15 residues. Germline V gene lookup returns CDR1 SEHNR and CDR2 FQNEAQ (reference sequence). Trimming at V came to 2 bases and at J to 2 bases, leaving 4 bases not matched to a gene. The CDR3 region has the DNA TGTGCCAGCAGCTTATCACAGGGGTCCACAGATACGCAGTATTTT. Translated, it gives CASSLSQGSTDTQYF.

The J gene is TRBJ1-2, the V gene TRBV4-1; 9 bases are shared with TRBD1. V lost 4 bases, J lost 4 bases, and 10 bases stayed unmatched. This CDR3 spans 16 amino acids. CDR1 and CDR2 (germline): MGHRA, YSYEKL. The CDR3 coding sequence is TGCGCCAGCAGCCCGGGACGGGGACAGGGAACCTATGGCTACACCTTC. Protein product: CASSPGRGQGTYGYTF.

This chain uses TRBV29-1 with TRBJ2-1; 13 positions agree with TRBD2. Germline V gene sequence: CDR1 SQVTM, CDR2 ANQGSEA. The CDR3 has 14 amino acids. After removal of 7 bases from V and 7 bases from J, the junction contained 7 bases not matched to a gene. CDR3 amino acids: CSAETGLAGNEQFF. Written as DNA, the CDR3 is TGCAGCGCCGAGACGGGACTAGCGGGGAATGAGCAGTTCTTC.

This clone was counted a few times. The chain links TRBV2 to TRBJ2-5; TRBD2 is a possible D gene (7 bases). Germline V gene sequence: CDR1 SNHLY, CDR2 FYNNEI. The ends were cut back, 4 bases at V and 1 base at J, with 13 bases in the middle. This CDR3 comprises 15 residues. The CDR3 region is CASSAMGGAQETQYF. CDR3 nucleotides: TGTGCCAGCAGTGCTATGGGGGGGGCCCAAGAGACCCAGTACTTC.

The chain recombines TRBV19 with TRBJ1-2; the match to TRBD1 covers 7 bases. Trimming at V came to 4 bases and at J to 3 bases, leaving 14 bases not matched to a gene. CDR3 length: 17 residues. CDR1 and CDR2 from the germline V gene are LNHDA and SQIVND (reference sequence). DNA of the CDR3: TGTGCCAGTAGTACCCTCTCTCACTCTACAGGGGACTATGGCTACACCTTC. Residues: CASSTLSHSTGDYGYTF.

The V gene is TRBV5-8, the J gene TRBJ2-4; 8 positions agree with TRBD2. With 4 bases clipped from V and 7 bases from J, the junction kept 7 bases outside the gene matches. CDR1 is SGHTS and CDR2 is YDEGEE in the germline V gene. CDR3 length: 14 amino acids. CDR3 residues: CASSRGGSMNIQYF. In DNA, the CDR3 is TGTGCCAGCAGCCGGGGGGGGAGTATGAACATTCAGTACTTC.

The genes are TRBV21-1 and TRBJ2-5; whether TRBD2, the table's D call, matches the DNA was not checked. TRBV21-1 has pseudogene status. The CDR3 spans 15 residues. Here the CDR3 reads CASRMGGGDQETQYF. The DNA of the CDR3 is TGTGCCAGCAGGATGGGCGGGGGAGATCAAGAGACCCAGTACTTC.

The rearrangement links TRBV7-6 to TRBJ1-1; 10 bases map to TRBD1. The CDR3 totals 16 residues. Looked up from germline, CDR1 is SGHVS and CDR2 is FNYEAQ. V lost 3 bases and J lost 0; bases outside the gene matches: 4. CDR3 in DNA: TGTGCCAGCAGCTTCGGGACAGGGGCCCTGAACACTGAAGCTTTCTTT. Translated, it gives CASSFGTGALNTEAFF.

The V and J genes are TRBV7-9 and TRBJ2-7; 7 positions agree with TRBD1. The V gene's germline CDR1 is SEHNR and CDR2 FQNEAQ (reference sequence). The CDR3 totals 14 residues. With 9 bases clipped from V and 6 bases from J, the junction kept 14 bases outside the gene matches. The CDR3: CASGPDRELIEQYF. The CDR3 DNA reads TGTGCCAGTGGACCTGACAGGGAGTTAATCGAGCAGTACTTC.

This clone has only one observation. This chain joins TRBV7-8 and TRBJ1-5, with 7 positions matching TRBD1. After removal of 6 bases from V and 1 base from J, the junction contained 6 bases not matched to a gene. CDR3 length equals 15 residues. Germline V gives CDR1 SGHVS, CDR2 FQNEAQ. Here the CDR3 reads CASRRDSSSNQPQHF. The CDR3 DNA sequence: TGTGCCAGCAGAAGGGACAGTTCAAGCAATCAGCCCCAGCATTTT.

The chain couples TRBV11-2 to TRBJ1-2, with D possibly being TRBD1 (6 bases). Germline loops: CDR1 SGHAT, CDR2 FQNNGV. CDR3 size: 18 residues. V was pared by 2 bases and J by 1 base, with 20 bases between. In nucleotides, the CDR3 is TGTGCCAGCAGCTTAAACCTAAGGCCGGGGGGCAATAACTATGGCTACACCTTC. Translating it yields CASSLNLRPGGNNYGYTF.